This entry lists 20 T cell receptor beta chains sequenced from one sample in a study of prognosis after radiotherapy for stage I lung cancer. The authors amplified TCR beta CDR3 from genomic DNA using two-round multiplex PCR. Gene-specific primers for each TRBV and TRBJ gene drove first-round PCR. TCRdb reanalysed the multiplex PCR reads using MiXCR and keeps one entry per CDR3 protein. The repertoire holds roughly 14,000 distinct CDR3 sequences, with around 27% as singletons. This specimen consisted of PBMCs, obtained before or after stereotactic body radiation therapy (not recorded which). The source of these receptors is a donor at least 50 years old with non-small cell lung cancer.

This clonotype was detected ten times or more. The chain is built from TRBV14 and TRBJ2-2; 7 nucleotides match TRBD1. J lost 2 bases, V lost 1 base, and 7 bases had no gene match. This CDR3 is 17 amino acids long. Looked up from germline, CDR1 is SGHDN and CDR2 is FVKESK. As DNA, the CDR3 is TGTGCCAGCAGCCAAGGGTTCGGGACAGCTAACACCGGGGAGCTGTTTTTT. Translating gives CASSQGFGTANTGELFF. The complete variable domain, with remaining parts taken from reference TRBV14 and TRBJ2-2, reads EAGVTQFPSHSVIEKGQTVTLRCDPISGHDNLYWYRRVMGKEIKFLLHFVKESKQDESGMPNNRFLAERTGGTYSTLKVQPAELEDSGVYFCASSQGFGTANTGELFFGEGSRLTVL.

The chain employs TRBV20-1 and TRBJ2-1; TRBD1 might be the D (6 bases). Trimming took off 6 bases at V and 7 bases at J, with 25 bases between the two ends. Germline CDR1 is DFQATT and CDR2 is SNEGSKA (reference sequence). This CDR3 comprises 16 residues. The CDR3 region is CSAARQWEIRGNEQFF. The CDR3 DNA sequence: TGCAGTGCCGCAAGGCAGTGGGAGATTAGGGGGAATGAGCAGTTCTTC.

To note about this clonotype: Sequence at one end of the junction differs from germline and may be a read error. The chain has TRBV10-3 and TRBJ2-2, with D hard to call. This CDR3 is 12 amino acids long. Germline V CDR1 and CDR2: ENHRY, SYGVKD. The CDR3 DNA follows: TGTACCATCAGTGACATGCCCGGGGAGCTGTTTTTT. Protein: CTISDMPGELFF.

A remark on this clonotype: A read error is likely here: a far larger clone is one base away. Lacking the conserved final phenylalanine or tryptophan, this CDR3 likely reflects a read error. The CDR3 region is CASTEGGLGNTIYS. CDR3 coding DNA: TGTGCCAGCACCGAGGGGGGGCTGGGAAACACCATATATTCT. The V gene is TRBV6-4, the J gene TRBJ1-3; D is possibly TRBD1 (6 bases). This CDR3 spans 14 amino acids. CDR1 is MRHNA and CDR2 is SNTAGT in the germline V gene. V lost 7 bases and J 4 bases, leaving 14 bases between the germline ends.

This clonotype was seen ten or more times. V and J are TRBV10-3 and TRBJ2-7; tentatively, D is TRBD2 (5 bases). V lost 4 bases, J lost 4 bases, and 11 bases lay in between. This CDR3 spans 13 amino acids. Per germline, CDR1 ENHRY and CDR2 SYGVKD. CDR3 nucleotide sequence: TGTGCCATCAGTGTAGGGAGAGGGTACGAGCAGTACTTC. This encodes CAISVGRGYEQYF.

This chain joins TRBV15 and TRBJ1-6; D possibly corresponds to TRBD1 (6 bases). This CDR3 is 17 amino acids long. V lost 0 bases and J lost 6, with 15 bases in between. Per germline, CDR1 LNHNV and CDR2 YYDKDF (reference sequence). DNA of the CDR3: TGTGCCACCAGCAGAGAACTCGGCAGGGGTATTAATTCACCCCTCCACTTT. This sequence encodes CATSRELGRGINSPLHF.

This clonotype was detected ten times or more. This chain links TRBV10-2 with TRBJ1-3; D is possibly TRBD1 (5 bases). The CDR3 covers 17 residues. Trimming took off 1 base at V and 0 bases at J, with 13 bases between the two ends. Germline assignment: CDR1 WSHSY and CDR2 SAAADI. The CDR3 protein is CASSEFGGTLSGNTIYF. CDR3 in DNA: TGCGCCAGCAGTGAGTTTGGGGGAACGCTCTCTGGAAACACCATATATTTT.

At least ten counts were recorded for this clonotype. The chain recombines TRBV5-1 with TRBJ1-5, with 7 bases fitting TRBD1. The V gene's germline CDR1 is SGHRS and CDR2 YFSETQ. The ends lost 0 bases at V and 2 bases at J; junction bases unmatched: 2. This CDR3 is 15 amino acids long. The CDR3, as DNA: TGCGCCAGCAGCTTGGGGACAGGAGGCAATCAGCCCCAGCATTTT. It encodes CASSLGTGGNQPQHF.

This clonotype counts as medium-sized. The chain couples TRBV13 to TRBJ2-7; D tentatively fits TRBD1 or TRBD2 (5 bases each). Germline V CDR1 and CDR2: PRHDT, FYEKMQ (reference sequence). CDR3 length: 13 residues. V lost 3 bases to trimming and J lost 3 bases, with 9 bases between them. The CDR3 coding sequence is TGTGCCAGCAGCTTGGGACGGGACTACGAGCAGTACTTC. Translating gives CASSLGRDYEQYF.

This clonotype is classed as medium-sized. The chain carries TRBV28 and TRBJ2-3, with D perhaps being TRBD1 or TRBD2 (5 bases each). Germline CDR1 reads MDHEN; CDR2 reads SYDVKM. This CDR3 has 17 residues. V lost 3 bases and J lost 0, with 16 bases in between. The CDR3 region has the DNA TGTGCCAGCAGTTTGCCCACACGAGGGGTCAGCACAGATACGCAGTATTTT. It encodes CASSLPTRGVSTDTQYF.

As regards this clonotype: This is likely an artifact of a read error, given a far larger clone one base away. The chain uses TRBV6-4 and TRBJ2-1, with 7 bases identical to TRBD1. CDR1 is MRHNA, CDR2 SNTAGT, per germline. The CDR3 loop spans 13 amino acids. This CDR3 reads CASRAGGDNEHFF. The CDR3 nucleotides are TGTGCCAGCAGGGCAGGGGGAGACAATGAGCATTTCTTC.

As to this clonotype: This likely stems from a read error, as it lies one base from a far larger clone. V and J are TRBV11-2 and TRBJ1-1; D remains unclear. Germline V lookup: CDR1 SGHAT, CDR2 FQNNGV. This CDR3 comprises 14 residues. CDR3 nucleotides: TGCGCCAGCAGCTTTAGTGGGTCGAGAACTGAAGCTTTCTTT. Protein product: CASSFSGSRTEAFF.

This clonotype appeared many times. V and J are TRBV5-1 and TRBJ1-1; D uncertain. This CDR3 region has 13 residues. V shed 2 bases and J shed 0 bases, with 5 bases lying between them. CDR1 is SGHRS and CDR2 is YFSETQ in the germline V gene. CDR3: CASSLRLNTEAFF. The CDR3 nucleotides read TGCGCCAGCAGCTTAAGACTGAACACTGAAGCTTTCTTT. Using reference TRBV5-1 and TRBJ1-1 for the parts outside the CDR3, the full variable domain is KAGVTQTPRYLIKTRGQQVTLSCSPISGHRSVSWYQQTPGQGLQFLFEYFSETQRNKGNFPGRFSGRQFSNSRSEMNVSTLELGDSALYLCASSLRLNTEAFFGQGTRLTVV.

This clonotype was seen many times. This rearrangement joins TRBV20-1 to TRBJ2-1; TRBD1 might be the D (5 bases). The ends were cut back, 6 bases at V and 0 bases at J, with 15 bases in the middle. Germline CDR1 and CDR2: DFQATT and SNEGSKA (reference sequence). This CDR3 is 15 amino acids long. CDR3 region: CSALGQGNSYNEQFF. DNA of the CDR3: TGCAGTGCCCTTGGGCAGGGCAACTCCTACAATGAGCAGTTCTTC.

The table lists this clonotype with many counts. This chain links TRBV27 with TRBJ1-5; D may be TRBD1 (5 bases). The CDR3 totals 14 residues. Germline CDR1 and CDR2: MNHEY and SMNVEV (reference sequence). V was pared by 5 bases and J by 8 bases, with 16 bases between. The CDR3 sequence is CASSIRDWGEPQHF. In nucleotides, the CDR3 is TGTGCCAGCAGTATCCGCGACTGGGGCGAGCCCCAGCATTTT.

By share of the sample, this clonotype is medium-sized (0.01 to 0.1%). A read error may account for a junction end that differs from germline. The rearrangement links TRBV7-7 to TRBJ2-1, with D perhaps matching TRBD1 (5 bases). Germline loops: CDR1 SSHAT, CDR2 FNYEAQ (reference sequence). The CDR3 covers 14 residues. The CDR3 nucleotides read TGTGCTAGCATCCCCCTAGGGGACTACAATGAGCAGTTCTTC. Protein sequence: CASIPLGDYNEQFF. Together with reference TRBV7-7 and TRBJ2-1, the CDR3 gives the full variable domain: GAGVSQSPRYKVTKRGQDVTLRCDPISSHATLYWYQQALGQGPEFLTYFNYEAQPDKSGLPSDRFSAERPEGSISTLTIQRTEQRDSAMYRCASIPLGDYNEQFFGPGTRLTVL.

This clonotype was recorded many times. A much larger clone sits a single nucleotide away, making a read error possible. V gene TRBV5-1 combines with J gene TRBJ2-1; D not resolved. Germline V gives CDR1 SGHRS, CDR2 YFSETQ. The CDR3 spans 12 residues. This CDR3 reads CTSSFPVDEQFF. The CDR3 DNA reads TGCACCAGCAGCTTCCCAGTGGATGAGCAGTTCTTC.

This clonotype has ten or more counts. This chain's CDR3 is CASSDTGGEWAFF. CDR3 bases: TGTGCCAGCAGTGATACGGGAGGGGAGTGGGCTTTCTTT. V gene TRBV2 combines with J gene TRBJ1-1; D perhaps matches TRBD1 (5 bases). This CDR3 is built from 13 residues. V was pared by 3 bases and J by 11 bases, with 16 bases between. Germline CDR1 and CDR2: SNHLY and FYNNEI.

This clonotype was found many times. This chain joins TRBV4-1 and TRBJ2-3; 8 positions agree with TRBD1. The CDR3 runs to 17 residues. V was pared by 2 bases and J by 3 bases, with 10 bases of the junction left unmatched. Germline V lookup: CDR1 MGHRA, CDR2 YSYEKL. The CDR3 nucleotides are TGCGCCAGCAGCCAAAAAGGACAGGGTTGGGCAACAGATACGCAGTATTTT. Its translation: CASSQKGQGWATDTQYF.

Sample share makes this clonotype medium-sized. This chain uses TRBV6-1 with TRBJ1-3, with TRBD1 matching 7 bases. CDR3 length equals 14 residues. The germline V gene has CDR1 MNHNS and CDR2 SASEGT. J was trimmed by 6 bases and V by 8 bases; bases with no gene match: 10. The CDR3 DNA reads TGTGCCAGCTCCCCATGGGACAGCCAAAACACCATATATTTT. This codes for CASSPWDSQNTIYF.